One and the same sample provided the 9 T cell receptor beta chains below, sequenced in a study of cytomegalovirus exposure and HLA in healthy donors. The PCR contained 60 Vbeta and 13 Jbeta primers. Clones were read by immunoSEQ multiplex PCR, and TCRdb kept only the in-frame ones, dropping some. The profile shows around 150,000 clones, about 68% of them singletons. Source material: PBMCs. The receptors were gathered from a human donor in good health.

The chain links TRBV7-2 to TRBJ2-7; 7 bases line up with TRBD1. Trimming took 5 bases from V and 4 from J; bases not matched to a gene: 11. Germline CDR1 SGHTA, CDR2 FQGNSA. The CDR3 consists of 15 residues. CDR3 nucleotides: TGTGCCAGCAGCCGGGCCCCGGGACAGACATACGAGCAGTACTTC. It specifies CASSRAPGQTYEQYF.

V usage is TRBV19 and J usage is TRBJ1-6; TRBD1 matches at 11 bases. The CDR3 length is 16 residues. The germline V gene encodes CDR1 LNHDA and CDR2 SQIVND (reference sequence). V was clipped by 4 bases and J by 6 bases; unmatched bases: 5. This CDR3 is CASSTRDRGINSPLHF. The CDR3 DNA follows: TGTGCCAGTAGTACCCGGGACAGGGGGATTAATTCACCCCTCCACTTT.

The V gene is TRBV18, the J gene TRBJ1-3; possibly TRBD1 for D (5 bases). Germline-derived CDR1 and CDR2 are KGHSH and LQKENI. V lost 6 bases, J lost 8 bases, and 11 bases lay in between. This CDR3 comprises 12 residues. The CDR3 spells CASSGRADTIYF. CDR3 DNA sequence: TGTGCCAGCTCGGGCAGGGCCGACACCATATATTTT.

This clone showed up just a few times. The genes are TRBV4-1 and TRBJ2-7, with 8 bases fitting TRBD2. The CDR3 covers 19 residues. Germline V gene data show CDR1 as MGHRA and CDR2 as YSYEKL. J gave up 0 bases and V 1 base, and 14 bases lay outside the gene matches. CDR3: CASSQGGAGIAGSSYEQYF. The DNA for the CDR3 is TGCGCCAGCAGCCAAGGGGGGGCCGGGATAGCGGGGTCCTCCTACGAGCAGTACTTC.

V and J are TRBV12-5 and TRBJ2-1; 15 nucleotides line up with TRBD2. Germline V gene sequence: CDR1 LGHNT, CDR2 FRNRAP. Trimming took 0 bases from V and 7 from J; bases not matched to a gene: 13. The CDR3 is made up of 20 amino acids. The CDR3 protein is CASGLVLGGLAGGPSNEQFF. For the CDR3, the DNA is TGTGCTAGTGGTTTGGTACTGGGGGGACTAGCGGGAGGACCGTCAAATGAGCAGTTCTTC.

This clone was seen a few times. The CDR3 DNA is TGCGCCAGCAGCCAAGATCCGGGGGGAATCAATGAGCAGTTCTTC. Its translation: CASSQDPGGINEQFF. V is TRBV4-1 and J is TRBJ2-1; 7 nucleotides agree with TRBD2. From germline, CDR1 is MGHRA and CDR2 YSYEKL. V was pared by 0 bases and J by 6 bases, with 5 bases of the junction left unmatched. This CDR3 contains 15 residues.

V is TRBV18 and J is TRBJ2-7, with 8 nucleotides matching TRBD1. Germline V gene data show CDR1 as KGHSH and CDR2 as LQKENI. The CDR3 has 16 residues. Trimming cost V 3 bases and J 7 bases; bases outside gene matches: 14. The chain's CDR3 is CASSPLGTGSSGEQYF. The DNA for the CDR3 is TGTGCCAGCTCACCTCTAGGGACAGGATCTTCGGGGGAGCAGTACTTC.

This rearrangement joins TRBV11-2 to TRBJ2-2, with a tentative D call TRBD2 (6 bases). Trimming took off 6 bases at V and 6 bases at J, with 11 bases between the two ends. Germline V CDR1 and CDR2: SGHAT, FQNNGV. The CDR3 sequence is 13 residues long. CDR3 DNA: TGTGCCAGCAGAAGTCGGGACTCCGGGGAGCTGTTTTTT. Protein product: CASRSRDSGELFF. Together with reference TRBV11-2 and TRBJ2-2, the CDR3 gives the full variable domain: EAGVAQSPRYKIIEKRQSVAFWCNPISGHATLYWYQQILGQGPKLLIQFQNNGVVDDSQLPKDRFSAERLKGVDSTLKIQPAKLEDSAVYLCASRSRDSGELFFGEGSRLTVL.

The rearrangement uses TRBV28 and TRBJ2-7, with 10 bases lining up with TRBD2. Germline V gives CDR1 MDHEN, CDR2 SYDVKM. The CDR3 covers 16 residues. V shed 6 bases and J 2 bases; nucleotides not matched to a gene: 10. The CDR3, as DNA: TGTGCCAGCAGGTTGCGGTGGACTAGCGGTACCTACGAGCAGTACTTC. Amino acid sequence: CASRLRWTSGTYEQYF.